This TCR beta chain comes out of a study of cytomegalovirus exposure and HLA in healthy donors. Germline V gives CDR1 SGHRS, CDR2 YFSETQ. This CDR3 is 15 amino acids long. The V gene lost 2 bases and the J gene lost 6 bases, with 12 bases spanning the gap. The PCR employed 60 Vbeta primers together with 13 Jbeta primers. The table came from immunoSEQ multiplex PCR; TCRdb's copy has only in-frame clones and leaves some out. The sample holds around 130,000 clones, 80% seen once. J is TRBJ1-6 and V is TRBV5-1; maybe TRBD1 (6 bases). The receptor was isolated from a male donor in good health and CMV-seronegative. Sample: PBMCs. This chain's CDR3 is CASSLGGGSNSPLHF. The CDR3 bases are TGCGCCAGCAGCTTAGGTGGGGGCAGTAATTCACCCCTCCACTTT.